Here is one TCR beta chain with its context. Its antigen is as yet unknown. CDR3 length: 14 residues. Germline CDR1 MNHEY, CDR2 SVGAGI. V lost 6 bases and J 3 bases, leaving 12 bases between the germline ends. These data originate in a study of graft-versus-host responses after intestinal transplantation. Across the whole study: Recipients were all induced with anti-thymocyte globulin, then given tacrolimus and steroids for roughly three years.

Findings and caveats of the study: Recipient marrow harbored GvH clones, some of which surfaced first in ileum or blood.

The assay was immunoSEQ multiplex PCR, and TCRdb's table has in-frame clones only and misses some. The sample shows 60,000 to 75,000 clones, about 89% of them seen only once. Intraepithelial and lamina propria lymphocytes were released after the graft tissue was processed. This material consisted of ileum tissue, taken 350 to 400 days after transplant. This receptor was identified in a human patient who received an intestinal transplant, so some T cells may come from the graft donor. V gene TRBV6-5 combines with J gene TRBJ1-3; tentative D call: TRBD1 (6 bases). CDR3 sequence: CASSRGGYGNTIYF. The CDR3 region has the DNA TGTGCCAGCAGCCGAGGGGGATATGGAAACACCATATATTTT.